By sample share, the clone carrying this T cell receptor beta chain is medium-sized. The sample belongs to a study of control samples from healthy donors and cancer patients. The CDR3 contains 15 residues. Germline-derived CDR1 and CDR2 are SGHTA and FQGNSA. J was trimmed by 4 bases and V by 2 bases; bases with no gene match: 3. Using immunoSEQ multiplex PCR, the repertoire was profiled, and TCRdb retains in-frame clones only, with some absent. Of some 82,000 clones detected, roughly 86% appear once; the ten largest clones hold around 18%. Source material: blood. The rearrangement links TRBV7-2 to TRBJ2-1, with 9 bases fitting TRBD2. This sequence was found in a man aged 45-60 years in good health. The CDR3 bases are TGTGCCAGCAGCTTAAAGCGGGAGGCTTACAATGAGCAGTTCTTC. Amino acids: CASSLKREAYNEQFF.